A single sample is the source of the 18 T cell receptor beta chains below, sequenced in a study of blood T cells in healthy people across ages. Primers used in a second PCR of roughly 6 to 11 cycles were a sample-barcoded 5' primer and a J-beta primer mix. TCRdb called the 5' RACE reads again in MiXCR, with one record for every CDR3 protein. This sample yields roughly 1.5 million distinct CDR3 sequences, of which roughly 43% are seen a single time; about 4.1% belongs to the top ten. Sequencing was done on a sample of blood. Source of these receptors: a young woman in good health.

As concerns this clonotype: One end of the junction fails to match germline, which may point to a read error. The chain is built from TRBV6-5 and TRBJ1-1, with D unclear. Germline V lookup: CDR1 MNHEY, CDR2 SVGAGI. This CDR3 is 16 amino acids long. CDR3 nucleotides: TGTGCCAGCACTTACTTGCCTCAATCTATGAACACTGAAGCTTTCTTT. Its translation: CASTYLPQSMNTEAFF.

This chain joins TRBV7-9 and TRBJ1-5; D is undetermined. CDR3 length equals 17 residues. Germline values: CDR1 SEHNR, CDR2 FQNEAQ (reference sequence). Deletions cut 5 bases from V and 2 bases from J, with 19 bases between. The CDR3 loop reads CASSRSERVSGNQPQHF. The CDR3 DNA reads as TGTGCCAGCAGCCGGTCGGAGAGGGTATCGGGCAATCAGCCCCAGCATTTT.

CDR3 sequence (DNA): TGTGCCAGCAGCCAGACCCAGGGACAGGAGACCCAGTACTTC. Amino acid sequence: CASSQTQGQETQYF. The chain couples TRBV14 to TRBJ2-5; 7 bases match TRBD1. The CDR3 runs 14 residues. Germline trimming cut 3 bases from V and 5 bases from J; bases unmatched to any gene: 6. Per germline, CDR1 SGHDN and CDR2 FVKESK.

The chain uses TRBV5-1 and TRBJ1-1; perhaps TRBD1 as D (5 bases). Germline values: CDR1 SGHRS, CDR2 YFSETQ. V was cut by 0 bases and J by 0 bases, with 12 bases left in between. The CDR3 runs 16 residues. In nucleotides, the CDR3 is TGCGCCAGCAGCTTGGCTTTGGCAGGGCTGAACACTGAAGCTTTCTTT. Translating it yields CASSLALAGLNTEAFF.

This sequence joins TRBV6-2 or TRBV6-3 and TRBJ2-3; 9 bases align to TRBD2. The CDR3 consists of 15 residues. CDR1 and CDR2 (germline): MNHEY, SVGEGT. The V gene end was trimmed by 2 bases and the J gene end by 7 bases; junction bases not matched to a gene: 7. CDR3 DNA: TGTGCCAGCAGTTACGTGCGGGGGGGCCATTATACGCAGTATTTT. Translated: CASSYVRGGHYTQYF.

This rearrangement joins TRBV14 to TRBJ2-1, with 9 bases identical to TRBD2. V was clipped by 4 bases and J by 9 bases; unmatched bases: 13. There are 16 residues in the CDR3. The germline V gene encodes CDR1 SGHDN and CDR2 FVKESK. CDR3 nucleotide sequence: TGTGCCAGCAGCCTCTTCGGTGGCGGGAGGGCCTTTGAGCAGTTCTTC. This codes for CASSLFGGGRAFEQFF.

CDR3 sequence reads: CASSGRASDTQYF. In nucleotides, the CDR3 is TGTGCCAGCAGCGGGAGGGCCTCAGATACGCAGTATTTT. The chain carries TRBV9 and TRBJ2-3, with a tentative D call TRBD2 (6 bases). The germline V gene encodes CDR1 SGDLS and CDR2 YYNGEE. CDR3 length: 13 residues. V lost 3 bases to trimming and J lost 4 bases, with 9 bases between them.

The rearrangement uses TRBV5-1 and TRBJ2-1, with 9 nucleotides matching TRBD2. This CDR3 region has 17 residues. The junction had 13 bases not matched to a gene; V was cut back by 6 bases and J by 3 bases. CDR1 is SGHRS, CDR2 YFSETQ, per germline. The CDR3 spells CASTHSPGTSLYNEQFF. The DNA for the CDR3 is TGCGCCAGCACCCACTCACCCGGGACTAGCCTCTACAATGAGCAGTTCTTC. Complete variable domain (other parts from reference TRBV5-1 and TRBJ2-1): KAGVTQTPRYLIKTRGQQVTLSCSPISGHRSVSWYQQTPGQGLQFLFEYFSETQRNKGNFPGRFSGRQFSNSRSEMNVSTLELGDSALYLCASTHSPGTSLYNEQFFGPGTRLTVL.

The chain joins TRBV27 to TRBJ2-1; 7 nucleotides agree with TRBD2. CDR1 and CDR2 from the germline V gene are MNHEY and SMNVEV (reference sequence). Trimming cost V 6 bases and J 4 bases; bases outside gene matches: 12. CDR3 length: 16 amino acids. The CDR3 protein is CASSRSGNTPYNEQFF. CDR3 coding DNA: TGTGCCAGCAGCAGAAGCGGGAATACCCCTTACAATGAGCAGTTCTTC.

V and J are TRBV3-1 and TRBJ1-5; no reliable D call. V was pared by 1 base and J by 9 bases, with 10 bases between. Germline V CDR1 and CDR2: LGHDT, YNNKEL (reference sequence). This CDR3 has 13 amino acids. CDR3 DNA: TGTGCCAGCAGCCAAGGCTACACCGGGCCCCAGCATTTT. It yields the protein CASSQGYTGPQHF.

This chain uses TRBV7-9 with TRBJ2-7; D is unclear. Germline CDR1 is SEHNR and CDR2 is FQNEAQ (reference sequence). This CDR3 region has 14 residues. The V end lost 2 bases, the J end lost 7 bases, and 15 bases lay between the germline ends. CDR3 amino acids: CASSLISGKNEQYF. The CDR3 nucleotides read TGTGCCAGCAGCTTAATTTCTGGAAAAAATGAGCAGTACTTC.

With regard to this clonotype: The junction and the germline gene differ at one end; a read error may be behind it. The chain carries TRBV12-3 or TRBV12-4 and TRBJ2-3; unclear D gene. The CDR3 is made up of 14 amino acids. As DNA, the CDR3 is TGTGCCAACAGTGTCCCGACGCCCCCAGATACGCAGTATTTT. Translated, it gives CANSVPTPPDTQYF.

The sample holds a few counts of this clonotype. CDR3 residues: CAIIRGRSNYGYTF. DNA for the CDR3: TGTGCCATCATTCGAGGGCGCAGCAACTATGGCTACACCTTC. The V gene is TRBV21-1, the J gene TRBJ1-2; the table calls TRBD1, which could not be checked here. TRBV21-1 is classified as a pseudogene. There are 14 residues in the CDR3.

This chain uses TRBV9 with TRBJ2-5, with TRBD2 identical over 7 bases. J was trimmed by 11 bases and V by 0 bases; bases with no gene match: 10. In germline, CDR1 is SGDLS, CDR2 YYNGEE. CDR3 length: 14 residues. CDR3 region: CASSVAGSGREQYF. As DNA, the CDR3 is TGTGCCAGCAGCGTAGCCGGATCGGGGCGGGAGCAGTACTTC.

The chain combines TRBV14 with TRBJ2-1, with 7 bases aligning to TRBD2. Trimming at V came to 1 base and at J to 5 bases, leaving 14 bases not matched to a gene. Germline assignment: CDR1 SGHDN and CDR2 FVKESK. The CDR3 sequence is 18 residues long. CDR3 loop: CASSQATFKRGTNNEQFF. The CDR3 coding sequence is TGTGCCAGCAGCCAAGCTACGTTTAAGCGGGGAACCAACAATGAGCAGTTCTTC.

V is TRBV5-5 and J is TRBJ2-7; D unresolved. The germline V and J ends were trimmed by 4 bases and 6 bases, with 17 bases remaining between them. The CDR3 loop spans 14 amino acids. The germline V gene has CDR1 SGHKS and CDR2 YYEKEE (reference sequence). The CDR3, as DNA: TGTGCCAGCAGCCCCGCGAATCATCCGGTCGAGCAGTACTTC. Protein: CASSPANHPVEQYF. The entire variable domain, with the rest obtained from reference TRBV5-5 and TRBJ2-7, is as follows: DAGVTQSPTHLIKTRGQQVTLRCSPISGHKSVSWYQQVLGQGPQFIFQYYEKEERGRGNFPDRFSARQFPNYSSELNVNALLLGDSALYLCASSPANHPVEQYFGPGTRLTVT.

This chain connects TRBV7-2 to TRBJ2-7; possible D gene TRBD1, 5 bases. The CDR3 has 11 amino acids. Trimming took 2 bases from V and 10 from J, leaving 9 bases between them. The germline V gene has CDR1 SGHTA and CDR2 FQGNSA. This CDR3 is CASSLRTFQYF. In DNA, the CDR3 is TGTGCCAGCAGCTTAAGGACATTTCAGTACTTC.

V and J are TRBV12-3 or TRBV12-4 and TRBJ2-1; TRBD2 matches 15 bases. Unmatched junction bases numbered 12, after V lost 5 bases and J lost 4 bases. This CDR3 is 19 amino acids long. The CDR3 loop reads CASSPGLAGGPSVYNEQFF. The CDR3 coding sequence is TGTGCCAGCAGTCCGGGACTAGCGGGGGGCCCTAGCGTATACAATGAGCAGTTCTTC.